This note documents a single T cell receptor beta chain sequence. TCRdb's copy holds only in-frame clones and misses some; the assay was immunoSEQ multiplex PCR. The sample contains about 1 million clones, about 74% of which appear only once. The source of the sample is a study of shared clonotypes between healthy human individuals. The germline V gene has CDR1 KGHSH and CDR2 LQKENI. The V end was cut by 0 bases, the J end by 5 bases, with 19 bases between. The CDR3 length is 17 residues. The chain employs TRBV18 and TRBJ2-5; D unclear. Material: memory CD4+ T cells sorted from blood. Subset in this sample: CD45RA-negative fraction. The source of this sequence is a man younger than 35 in good health. For the CDR3, the DNA is TGTGCCAGCTCACCACCGAATTGGGCAGCGAAGGGCGAGACCCAGTACTTC. Translating gives CASSPPNWAAKGETQYF.